Sequencing of this T cell receptor (beta chain) was carried out in a study of blood T cell repertoires in COVID-19 (TCRdb year 2020). With respect to the entire study: Samples from collaborators originated in the United States, Italy and Spain and spanned both the acute and convalescent phases of COVID-19. The prospective study material was composed of cDNA or gDNA derived from T cells, B-cell-depleted T cells, or PBMCs. Subjects who had been exposed to COVID-19, were actively infected with it, or had recovered from it provided the deeply sampled blood TCRbeta repertoires that made up the dataset. The repertoires were released in a freely available public database intended as a resource for research on the immune response to SARS-CoV-2. The samples were drawn from the first 160 participants of the ongoing ImmuneRACE study and from 950 to 1,500 subjects provided by 6 global collaborators. Sample metadata almost always included a de-identified subject ID, COVID-19 status, age in years and sex. HLA class I and class II types, where available, came from metadata supplied by the sample provider rather than from assay-based typing. Study-wide conclusions, independent of this receptor: The amount of clinical and demographic metadata varied by source and participant and was provided uncurated.

Collaborating institutions collected whole blood in K2EDTA tubes following their own protocols. Collaborator samples were shipped for TCRbeta analysis as frozen whole blood, isolated PBMCs, or DNA extracted from either sample type. TCRbeta CDR3 regions were amplified from genomic DNA by means of the immunoSEQ Assay, a bias-controlled multiplex PCR. Per the original workflow: Nucleated cell counts per sample were estimated from amplification of reference gene primers within the assay. To quantify the absolute abundance of each unique TCRbeta CDR3 rearrangement, sequence reads were collapsed and filtered. Productive Simpson clonality was computed per sample as the square root of Simpson's diversity index over productive rearrangements. TCRdb's version of the immuneACCESS table is confined to in-frame rearrangements and falls short of the full clone set. An unresolved V gene accounts for under half of the shortfall where checked; the remainder is of unknown origin. The D gene and trimming were derived from the DNA, and the V and J assignments and clone size from that table. The sample includes around 170,000 clones, with 74% observed a single time. Together, the top ten hold 3% of the sample.

CDR1 is given as SGHRS and CDR2 as YFSETQ, both from the germline V gene. The CDR3 runs 11 amino acids, cysteine and phenylalanine included. Kept here is only the CDR3 DNA, which spans 33 bases and is read in frame from base 1. V is reduced by 3 bases and J by 2 bases, leaving a spacing of 3 bases between them. Concerning this clone itself: No antigen is known for it. No quality values exist for individual bases; no much larger clone is one base distant. Additional DNA sequences in this sample encode the identical CDR3.

This receptor chain uses TRBV5-1 and TRBJ2-7; no D segment can be confidently identified. Sequencing was done on a sample of peripheral blood. The receptor was derived from a woman of 80 years or more with acute or convalescent COVID-19. The DNA sequence follows: TGCGCCAGCAGCTCGGCCTACGAGCAGTACTTC. Its translation reads: CASSSAYEQYF.